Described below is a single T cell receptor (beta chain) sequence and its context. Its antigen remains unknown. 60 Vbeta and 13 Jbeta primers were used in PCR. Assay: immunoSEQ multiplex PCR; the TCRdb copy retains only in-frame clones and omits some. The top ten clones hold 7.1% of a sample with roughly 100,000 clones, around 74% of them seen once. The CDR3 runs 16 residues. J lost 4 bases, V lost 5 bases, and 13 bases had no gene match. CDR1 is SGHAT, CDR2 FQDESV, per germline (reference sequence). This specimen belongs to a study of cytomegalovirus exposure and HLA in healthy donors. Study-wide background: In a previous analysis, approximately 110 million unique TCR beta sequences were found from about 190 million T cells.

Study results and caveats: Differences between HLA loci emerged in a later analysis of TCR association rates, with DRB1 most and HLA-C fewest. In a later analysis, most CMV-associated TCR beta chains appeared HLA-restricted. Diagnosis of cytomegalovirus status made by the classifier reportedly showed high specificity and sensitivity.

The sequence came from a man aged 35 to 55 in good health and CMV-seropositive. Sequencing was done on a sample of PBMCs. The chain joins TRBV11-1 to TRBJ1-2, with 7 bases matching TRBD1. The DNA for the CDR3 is TGTGCCAGCAGCCTTGGACAGGAGAGCGTAGGCTATGGCTACACCTTC. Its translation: CASSLGQESVGYGYTF. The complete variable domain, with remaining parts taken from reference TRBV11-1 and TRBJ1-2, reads EAEVAQSPRYKITEKSQAVAFWCDPISGHATLYWYRQILGQGPELLVQFQDESVVDDSQLPKDRFSAERLKGVDSTLKIQPAELGDSAMYLCASSLGQESVGYGYTFGSGTRLTVV.